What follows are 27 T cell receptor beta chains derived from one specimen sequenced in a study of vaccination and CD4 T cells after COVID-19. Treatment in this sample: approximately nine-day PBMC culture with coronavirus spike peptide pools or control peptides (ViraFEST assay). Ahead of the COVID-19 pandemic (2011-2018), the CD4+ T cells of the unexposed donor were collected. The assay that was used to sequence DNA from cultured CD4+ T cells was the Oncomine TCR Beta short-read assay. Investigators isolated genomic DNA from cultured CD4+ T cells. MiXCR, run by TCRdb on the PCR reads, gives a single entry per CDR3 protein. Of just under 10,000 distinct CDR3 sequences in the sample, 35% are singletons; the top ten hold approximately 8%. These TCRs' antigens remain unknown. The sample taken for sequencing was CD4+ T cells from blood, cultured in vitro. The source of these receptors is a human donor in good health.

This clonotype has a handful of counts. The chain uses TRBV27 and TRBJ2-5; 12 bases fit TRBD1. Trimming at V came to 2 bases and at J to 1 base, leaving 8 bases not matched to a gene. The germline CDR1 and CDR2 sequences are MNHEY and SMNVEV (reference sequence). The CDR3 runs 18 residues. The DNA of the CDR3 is TGTGCCAGCAGTTTAGGGGACAGGGGGCGACTCGGCCAAGAGACCCAGTACTTC. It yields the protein CASSLGDRGRLGQETQYF.

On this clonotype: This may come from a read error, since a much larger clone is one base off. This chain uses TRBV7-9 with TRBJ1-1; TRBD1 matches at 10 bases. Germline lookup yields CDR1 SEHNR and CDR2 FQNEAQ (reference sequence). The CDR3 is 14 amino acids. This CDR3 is CASSLDRGGTEALF. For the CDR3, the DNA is TGTGCCAGCAGCTTGGACAGGGGGGGCACTGAAGCTCTCTTT.

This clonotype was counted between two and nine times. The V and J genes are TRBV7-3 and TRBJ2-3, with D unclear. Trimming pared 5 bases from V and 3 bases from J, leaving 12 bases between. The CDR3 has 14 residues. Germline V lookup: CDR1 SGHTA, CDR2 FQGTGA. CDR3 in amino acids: CASSPGWGTDTQYF. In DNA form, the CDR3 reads TGTGCCAGCAGCCCCGGATGGGGTACAGATACGCAGTATTTT.

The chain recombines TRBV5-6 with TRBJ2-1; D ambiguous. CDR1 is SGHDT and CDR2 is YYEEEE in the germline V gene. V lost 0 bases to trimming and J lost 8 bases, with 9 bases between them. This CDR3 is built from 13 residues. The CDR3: CASSLGRWDEQFF. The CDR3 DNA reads TGTGCCAGCAGCTTGGGCCGGTGGGATGAGCAGTTCTTC. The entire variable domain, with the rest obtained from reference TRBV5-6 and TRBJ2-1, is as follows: DAGVTQSPTHLIKTRGQQVTLRCSPKSGHDTVSWYQQALGQGPQFIFQYYEEEERQRGNFPDRFSGHQFPNYSSELNVNALLLGDSALYLCASSLGRWDEQFFGPGTRLTVL.

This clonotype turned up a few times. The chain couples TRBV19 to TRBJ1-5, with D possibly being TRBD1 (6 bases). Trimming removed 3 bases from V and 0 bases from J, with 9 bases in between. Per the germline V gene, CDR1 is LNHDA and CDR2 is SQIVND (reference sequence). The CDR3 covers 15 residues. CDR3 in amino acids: CASSIGQLSNQPQHF. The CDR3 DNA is TGTGCCAGTAGTATCGGACAGCTTAGCAATCAGCCCCAGCATTTT.

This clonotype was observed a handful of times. The CDR3 region has the DNA TGTGCCAGCAGCTTAATCTCGGGGGGAAGGAATTCACCCCTCCACTTT. Translated, it gives CASSLISGGRNSPLHF. This chain uses TRBV7-2 with TRBJ1-6; D perhaps matches TRBD1 (5 bases). The CDR3 has 16 amino acids. CDR1 and CDR2 (germline): SGHTA, FQGNSA. V was shortened by 2 bases and J by 7 bases, with 15 bases between the two germline ends.

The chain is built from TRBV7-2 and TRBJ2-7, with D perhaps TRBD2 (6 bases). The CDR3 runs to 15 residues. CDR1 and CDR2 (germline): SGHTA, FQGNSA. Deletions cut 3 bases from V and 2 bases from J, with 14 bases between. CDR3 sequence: CASSLSWRVTYEQYF. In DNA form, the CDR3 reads TGTGCCAGCAGCTTGAGTTGGAGGGTTACCTACGAGCAGTACTTC.

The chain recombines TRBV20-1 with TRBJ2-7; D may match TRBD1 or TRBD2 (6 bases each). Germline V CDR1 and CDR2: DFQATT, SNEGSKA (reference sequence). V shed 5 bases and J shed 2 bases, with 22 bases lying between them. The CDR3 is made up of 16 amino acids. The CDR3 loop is CSARSLDGGPPYEQYF. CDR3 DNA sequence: TGCAGTGCTCGTTCCCTCGACGGGGGCCCACCCTACGAGCAGTACTTC.

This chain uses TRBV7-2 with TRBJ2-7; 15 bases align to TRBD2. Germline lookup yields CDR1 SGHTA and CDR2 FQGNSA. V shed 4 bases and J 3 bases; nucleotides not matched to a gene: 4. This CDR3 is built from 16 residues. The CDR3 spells CASSSGTSGRIYEQYF. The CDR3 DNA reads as TGTGCCAGCAGCTCAGGGACTAGCGGGAGGATCTACGAGCAGTACTTC.

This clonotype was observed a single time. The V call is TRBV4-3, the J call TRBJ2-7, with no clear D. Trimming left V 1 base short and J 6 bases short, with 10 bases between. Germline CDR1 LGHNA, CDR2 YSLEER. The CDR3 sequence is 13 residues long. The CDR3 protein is CASSQVEGGEQYF. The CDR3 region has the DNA TGCGCCAGCAGCCAAGTAGAAGGCGGCGAGCAGTACTTC.

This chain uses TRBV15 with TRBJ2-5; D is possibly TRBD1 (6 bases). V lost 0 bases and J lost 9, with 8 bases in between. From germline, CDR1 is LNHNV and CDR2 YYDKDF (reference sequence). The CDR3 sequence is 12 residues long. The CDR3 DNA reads TGTGCCACCAGCAGAGATACAGGGCCCCAGTACTTC. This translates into CATSRDTGPQYF.

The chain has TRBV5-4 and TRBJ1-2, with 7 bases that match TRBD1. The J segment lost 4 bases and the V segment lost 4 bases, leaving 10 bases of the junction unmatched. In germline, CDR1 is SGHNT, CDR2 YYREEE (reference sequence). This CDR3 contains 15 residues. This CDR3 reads CASSQPRGGGYGYTF. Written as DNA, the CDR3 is TGTGCCAGCAGCCAACCCAGGGGGGGTGGCTATGGCTACACCTTC.

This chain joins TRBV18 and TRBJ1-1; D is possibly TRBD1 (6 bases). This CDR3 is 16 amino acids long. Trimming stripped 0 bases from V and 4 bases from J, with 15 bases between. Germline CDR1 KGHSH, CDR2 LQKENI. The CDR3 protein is CASSPPHRDGTTEAFF. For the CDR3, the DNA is TGTGCCAGCTCACCACCCCACAGGGATGGTACCACTGAAGCTTTCTTT.

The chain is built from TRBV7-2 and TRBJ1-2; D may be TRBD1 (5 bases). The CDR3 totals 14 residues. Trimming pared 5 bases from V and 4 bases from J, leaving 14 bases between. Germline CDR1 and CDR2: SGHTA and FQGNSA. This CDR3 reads CASSLGNRPYGYTF. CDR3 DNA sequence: TGTGCCAGCAGCCTGGGGAACAGGCCCTATGGCTACACCTTC.

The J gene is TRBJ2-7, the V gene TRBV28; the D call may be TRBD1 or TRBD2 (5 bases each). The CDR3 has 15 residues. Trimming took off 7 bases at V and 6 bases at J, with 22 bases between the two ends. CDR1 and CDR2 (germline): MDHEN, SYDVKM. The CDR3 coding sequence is TGTGCCAGCATCGTGACAAGCGGTGGGGCCTCCGAGCAGTACTTC. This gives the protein CASIVTSGGASEQYF. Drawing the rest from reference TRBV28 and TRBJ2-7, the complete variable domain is DVKVTQSSRYLVKRTGEKVFLECVQDMDHENMFWYRQDPGLGLRLIYFSYDVKMKEKGDIPEGYSVSREKKERFSLILESASTNQTSMYLCASIVTSGGASEQYFGPGTRLTVT.

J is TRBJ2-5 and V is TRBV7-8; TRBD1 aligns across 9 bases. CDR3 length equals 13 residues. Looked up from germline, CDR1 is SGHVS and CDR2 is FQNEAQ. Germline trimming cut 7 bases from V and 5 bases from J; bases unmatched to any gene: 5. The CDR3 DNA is TGTGCCAGCACCAACAGGGGGCTGGAGACCCAGTACTTC. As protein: CASTNRGLETQYF.

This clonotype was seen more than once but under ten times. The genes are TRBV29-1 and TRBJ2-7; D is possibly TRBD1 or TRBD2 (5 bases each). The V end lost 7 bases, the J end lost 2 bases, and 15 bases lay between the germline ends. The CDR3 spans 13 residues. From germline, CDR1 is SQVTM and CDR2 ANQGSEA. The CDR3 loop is CSAIGTPAYEQYF. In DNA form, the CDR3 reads TGCAGCGCGATCGGGACGCCGGCCTACGAGCAGTACTTC.

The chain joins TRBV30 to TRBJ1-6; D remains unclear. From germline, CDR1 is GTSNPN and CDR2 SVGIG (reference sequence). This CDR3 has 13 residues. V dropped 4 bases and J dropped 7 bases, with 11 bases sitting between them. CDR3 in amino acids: CAWKRTANSPLHF. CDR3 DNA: TGTGCCTGGAAGAGGACGGCAAATTCACCCCTCCACTTT.

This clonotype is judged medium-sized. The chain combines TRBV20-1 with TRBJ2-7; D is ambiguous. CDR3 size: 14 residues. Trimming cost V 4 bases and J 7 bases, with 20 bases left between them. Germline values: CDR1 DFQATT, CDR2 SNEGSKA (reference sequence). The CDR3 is CSATRLAETREQYF. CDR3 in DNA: TGCAGTGCTACCAGACTGGCGGAGACGAGGGAGCAGTACTTC.

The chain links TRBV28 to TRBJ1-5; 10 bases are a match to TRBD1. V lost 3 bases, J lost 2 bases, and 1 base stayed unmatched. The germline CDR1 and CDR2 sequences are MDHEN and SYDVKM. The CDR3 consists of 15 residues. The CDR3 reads CASSLGTGGNQPQHF. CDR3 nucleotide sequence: TGTGCCAGCAGTTTGGGGACAGGGGGCAATCAGCCCCAGCATTTT.

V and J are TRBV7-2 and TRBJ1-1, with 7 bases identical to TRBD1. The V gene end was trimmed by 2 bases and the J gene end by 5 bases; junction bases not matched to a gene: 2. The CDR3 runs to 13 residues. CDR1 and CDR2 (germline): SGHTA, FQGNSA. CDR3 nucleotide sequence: TGTGCCAGCAGCTTACCACAGGGGACTGAAGCTTTCTTT. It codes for CASSLPQGTEAFF.

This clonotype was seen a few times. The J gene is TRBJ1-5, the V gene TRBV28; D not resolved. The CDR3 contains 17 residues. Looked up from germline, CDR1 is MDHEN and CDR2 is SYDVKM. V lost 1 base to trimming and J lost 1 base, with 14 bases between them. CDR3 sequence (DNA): TGTGCCAGCAGTTTATTTGTTCCAACCACAAGCAATCAGCCCCAGCATTTT. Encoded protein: CASSLFVPTTSNQPQHF.

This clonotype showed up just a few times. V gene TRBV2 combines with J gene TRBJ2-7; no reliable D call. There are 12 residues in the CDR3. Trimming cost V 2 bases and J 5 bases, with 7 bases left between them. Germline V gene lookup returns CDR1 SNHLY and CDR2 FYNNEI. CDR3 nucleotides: TGTGCCAGCAGTGAATCGAGGCACGAGCAGTACTTC. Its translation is CASSESRHEQYF.

The CDR3 DNA sequence: TGTGCCAGCAGTTTCGGACAGGGGAATCGGAATGAGCAGTTCTTC. As protein: CASSFGQGNRNEQFF. The V call is TRBV28, the J call TRBJ2-1; 9 nucleotides line up with TRBD1. The J segment lost 7 bases and the V segment lost 3 bases, leaving 7 bases of the junction unmatched. This CDR3 comprises 15 residues. Germline CDR1 MDHEN, CDR2 SYDVKM. The variable domain in full, completed from reference TRBV28 and TRBJ2-1, reads DVKVTQSSRYLVKRTGEKVFLECVQDMDHENMFWYRQDPGLGLRLIYFSYDVKMKEKGDIPEGYSVSREKKERFSLILESASTNQTSMYLCASSFGQGNRNEQFFGPGTRLTVL.

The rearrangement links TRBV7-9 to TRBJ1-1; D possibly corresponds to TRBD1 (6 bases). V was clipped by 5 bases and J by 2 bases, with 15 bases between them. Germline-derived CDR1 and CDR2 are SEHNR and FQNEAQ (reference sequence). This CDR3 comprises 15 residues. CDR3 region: CASSLGGSSNTEAFF. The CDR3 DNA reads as TGTGCCAGCAGCCTAGGGGGGTCCTCTAACACTGAAGCTTTCTTT.

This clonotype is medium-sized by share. The DNA of the CDR3 is TGTGCCAGCAGCTTGGACAGGGGGGGCACTGAAGCTTTCTTT. Protein: CASSLDRGGTEAFF. The V and J genes are TRBV7-9 and TRBJ1-1, with 10 bases matching TRBD1. V trimming: 3 bases; J trimming: 4 bases; junction bases outside the gene matches: 2. Per germline, CDR1 SEHNR and CDR2 FQNEAQ (reference sequence). This CDR3 has 14 amino acids. Variable domain in full (rest from reference TRBV7-9 and TRBJ1-1): DTGVSQNPRHKITKRGQNVTFRCDPISEHNRLYWYRQTLGQGPEFLTYFQNEAQLEKSRLLSDRFSAERPKGSFSTLEIQRTEQGDSAMYLCASSLDRGGTEAFFGQGTRLTVV.

The CDR3 loop is CASSTRLAGGAGELFF. In nucleotides, the CDR3 is TGTGCCAGCAGCACCCGACTAGCGGGAGGGGCTGGGGAGCTGTTTTTT. V gene TRBV7-8 combines with J gene TRBJ2-2, with 14 bases that match TRBD2. The CDR3 runs 16 residues. J lost 8 bases, V lost 5 bases, and 7 bases had no gene match. Germline V gives CDR1 SGHVS, CDR2 FQNEAQ.